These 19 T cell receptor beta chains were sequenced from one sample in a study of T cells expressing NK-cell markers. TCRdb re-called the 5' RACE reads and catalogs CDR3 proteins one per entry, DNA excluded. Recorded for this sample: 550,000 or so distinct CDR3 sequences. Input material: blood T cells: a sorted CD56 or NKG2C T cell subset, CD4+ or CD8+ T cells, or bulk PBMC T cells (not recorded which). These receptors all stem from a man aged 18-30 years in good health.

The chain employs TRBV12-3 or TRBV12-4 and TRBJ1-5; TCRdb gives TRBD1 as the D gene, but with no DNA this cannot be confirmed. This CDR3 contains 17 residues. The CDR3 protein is CASRILQGMFGNQPQHF.

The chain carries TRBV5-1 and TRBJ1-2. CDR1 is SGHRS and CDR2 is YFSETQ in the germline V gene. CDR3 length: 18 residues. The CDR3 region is CASSLALRQGKFYYGYTF.

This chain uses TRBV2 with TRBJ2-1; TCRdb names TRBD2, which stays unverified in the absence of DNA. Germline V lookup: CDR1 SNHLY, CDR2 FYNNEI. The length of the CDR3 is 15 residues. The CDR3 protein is CASSDRLVRDDEQFF.

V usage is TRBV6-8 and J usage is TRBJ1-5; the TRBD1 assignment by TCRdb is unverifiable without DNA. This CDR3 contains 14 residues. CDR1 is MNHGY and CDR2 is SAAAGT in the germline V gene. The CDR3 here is CASRHRISNQPQHF.

CDR3 loop: CASSYSELASADTQYF. The chain carries TRBV6-5 and TRBJ2-3. The CDR3 sequence is 16 residues long. The germline V gene has CDR1 MNHEY and CDR2 SVGAGI.

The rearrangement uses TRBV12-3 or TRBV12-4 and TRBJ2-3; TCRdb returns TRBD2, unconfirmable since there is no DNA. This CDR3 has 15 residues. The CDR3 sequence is CASSIRLSGTDTQYF.

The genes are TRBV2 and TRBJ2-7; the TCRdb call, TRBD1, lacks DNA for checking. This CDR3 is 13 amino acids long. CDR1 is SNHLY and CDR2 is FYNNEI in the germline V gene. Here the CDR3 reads CASNIRETYEQYF.

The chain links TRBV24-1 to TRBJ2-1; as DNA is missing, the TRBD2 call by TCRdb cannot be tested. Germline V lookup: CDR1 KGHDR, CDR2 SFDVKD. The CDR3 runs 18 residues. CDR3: CATSDRSPGTSGGDEQFF.

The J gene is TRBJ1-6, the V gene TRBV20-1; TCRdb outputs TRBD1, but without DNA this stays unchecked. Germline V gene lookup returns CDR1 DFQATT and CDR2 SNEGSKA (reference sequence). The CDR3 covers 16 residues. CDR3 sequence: CSAKSHRVTYNSPLHF.

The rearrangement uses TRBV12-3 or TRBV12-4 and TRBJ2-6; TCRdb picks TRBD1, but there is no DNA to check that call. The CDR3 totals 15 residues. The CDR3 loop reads CASSFVGAGANVLTF.

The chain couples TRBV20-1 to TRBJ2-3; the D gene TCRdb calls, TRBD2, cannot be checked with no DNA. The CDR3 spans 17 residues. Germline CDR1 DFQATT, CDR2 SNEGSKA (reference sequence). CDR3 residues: CSARDPSGLGYPATQYF.

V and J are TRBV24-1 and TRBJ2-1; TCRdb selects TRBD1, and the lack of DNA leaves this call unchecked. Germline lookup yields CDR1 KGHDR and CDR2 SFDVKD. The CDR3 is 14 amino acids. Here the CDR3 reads CATSRDSFDNEQFF.

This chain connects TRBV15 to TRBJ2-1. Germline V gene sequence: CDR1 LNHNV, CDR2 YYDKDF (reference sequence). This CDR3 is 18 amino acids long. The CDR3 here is CATSRELAAIKLRNEQFF.

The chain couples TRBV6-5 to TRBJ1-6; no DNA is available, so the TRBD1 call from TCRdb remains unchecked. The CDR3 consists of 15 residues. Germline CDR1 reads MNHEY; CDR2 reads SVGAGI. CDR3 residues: CASSYSGQIRVSLHF.

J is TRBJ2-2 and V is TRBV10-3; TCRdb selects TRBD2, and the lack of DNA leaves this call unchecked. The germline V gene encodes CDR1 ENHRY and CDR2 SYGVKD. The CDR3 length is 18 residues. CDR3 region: CAISTGNSGSRSTGELFF.

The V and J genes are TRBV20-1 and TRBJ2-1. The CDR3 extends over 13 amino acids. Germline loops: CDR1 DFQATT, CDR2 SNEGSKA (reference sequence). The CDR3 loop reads CSAHPTLRNEQFF.

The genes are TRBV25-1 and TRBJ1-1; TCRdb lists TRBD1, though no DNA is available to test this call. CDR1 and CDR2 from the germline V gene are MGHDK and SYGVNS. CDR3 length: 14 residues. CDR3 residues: CASSRTGGTSEAFF.

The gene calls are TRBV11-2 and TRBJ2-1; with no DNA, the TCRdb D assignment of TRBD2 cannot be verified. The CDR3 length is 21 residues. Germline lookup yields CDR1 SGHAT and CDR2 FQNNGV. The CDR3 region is CASSSRLAGRRASEKNNEQFF.

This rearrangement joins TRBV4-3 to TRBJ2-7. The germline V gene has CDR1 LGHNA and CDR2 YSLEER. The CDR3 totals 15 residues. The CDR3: CASSQDYDSSYEQYF.